This T cell receptor beta chain was identified during a study of cytomegalovirus exposure and HLA in healthy donors (dated by TCRdb to about 2017). Background for the entire study: In an earlier analysis of some 610 of the donors, about 270 Gb of sequence data and 90 million to 120 million unique TCR beta sequences from about 179 million T cells were reported. Approximately 300 gigabases of sequencing data and 70 million to 100 million unique TCR sequences were included in an early release covering about 600 HLA-typed donors. Among the roughly 400 genotyped donors, under 90% belonged to the genetic ancestry cluster associated with self-reported Caucasian donors. The study was designed to test whether signatures of past pathogen exposure could be identified by cataloging public T cell receptors. The T cell repertoires of around 730 subjects were profiled by immunosequencing and related to cytomegalovirus serostatus. Besides the first cohort of under 700 subjects, a separate validation cohort made up of roughly 120 different subjects was used. High-throughput TCR immunosequencing, statistical association of individual TCRs with disease status, and machine learning were combined to predict cytomegalovirus infection status. A later analysis re-analyzed previously published TCR beta repertoires from about 730 donors and added high-resolution HLA genotyping to study TCR occurrence patterns. Rather than using new phenotypic data, the later analysis identified candidate immune exposures from TCR beta sequences and from how often those sequences occurred across donors. An earlier analysis of nearly 600 of the donors applied high-throughput TCR beta sequencing to assess whether each TCR beta V gene segment acted as functional or pseudogenic. Alongside the repertoire data, information on donor age, sex, ethnicity and CMV serostatus was compiled. A later genetic analysis used genome-wide SNP genotypes for 398 of the 666 donors, treating that subset as a discovery cohort. All discovery cohort repertoires had been generated on a single sequencing platform. HLA typing included class I and class II loci at four-digit resolution. The number of donors typed differed by locus, with 629-630 for A, B, C, DRB1 and DQB1, around 520 for DQA1, 606 for DPA1, and some 450 for DPB1. Because of strong linkage in the cohort, a handful of DR-DQ haplotypes were treated as single units for association and clustering. Across 300 to 400 genotyped donors of the cohort, an average of approximately 240,000 unique TCR beta nucleotide sequences per donor were sequenced, and approximately 19% of those sequences were non-productive.

As to this clone: No cognate antigen has been identified for it. Per-base qualities were not stored, and no clone one base away is much larger.

Library prep was done by the immunoSEQ multiplex PCR assay. For the multiplex PCR, a mixture combining 60 forward primers for TCR Vbeta segments and 13 reverse primers for TCR Jbeta segments was used. The CDR3 region of rearranged TCR beta genes was amplified from genomic DNA by a multiplex PCR assay. On the Illumina HiSeq System, the amplified TCR beta libraries were sequenced as 87-base-pair reads. The source study handled its data this way. Across the 666 repertoires, a later analysis counted 80 million or so unique TCR beta chains, around 10 million of which were shared by at least two donors. To remove PCR and sequencing errors, raw reads were error-corrected and collapsed into unique sequences using a nearest-neighbor algorithm that merged closely related sequences. To assign V, D and J gene segments, CDR3 sequences were aligned to IMGT reference sequences. For a sequence to be retained, a match of at least six nucleotides was required to both a V gene segment and a J gene segment. A rearrangement counted as productive if the CDR3 had no stop codons and remained in frame with V and J, and every other rearrangement counted as non-productive. CDR3 was defined according to IMGT convention as the region running from the second conserved V-encoded cysteine to the conserved J-encoded phenylalanine. The earlier analysis of about 500 of the donors excluded sequences that lacked an unambiguous match to a single V gene segment. An earlier analysis of 500 to 700 of the donors classified V segments as functional when productive rearrangements were above 56.7% and as segregating when the standard deviation between donors was above 5%. A statistical classification framework was developed to diagnose cytomegalovirus status using the catalog of TCR beta chain sequences. In a later analysis, V and J genes were assigned by comparing TCR nucleotide sequences against IMGT/GENE-DB human TR gene sequences. A later analysis assigned CDR3 sequences and most-parsimonious VDJ recombination scenarios with the TCRdist pipeline. A later analysis defined each TCR beta chain by its CDR3 amino acid sequence plus V-gene family, and excluded reads lacking a unique V-gene family. In a later analysis, 450 to 600 highly shared, low-generation-probability nucleotide sequences were removed to address suspected cross-contamination and a sequencing artifact. In a later analysis, a clonal expansion index for each public chain was calculated from normalized within-repertoire ranks of inferred template counts. In a later analysis, generation probabilities were computed with a VDJ recombination model fitted to out-of-frame rearrangements, and the resulting probabilities were checked against IGoR. Hypergeometric tests were used in a later analysis to score TCR-TCR, TCR-HLA and TCR-CMV co-occurrence, with a repertoire-size bias correction applied to the TCR pairs. In a later analysis, false discovery rates were estimated by permuting HLA or CMV assignments 20 times. A later analysis grouped co-occurring TCRs with DBSCAN, adding TCRdist sequence similarity when clustering within HLA-allele-positive subsets. Repertoires with fewer than 30,000 or more than 120,000 public chains were left out of co-occurrence clustering, as were about 5 repertoires with anomalous nucleotide sharing. This is the immuneACCESS table as TCRdb keeps it, with only in-frame sequences that have V and J called. A part of the clones is gone; compared with another copy, unresolved V genes explain less than half, and the rest is unexplained. That table is the source of V, J and clone size, and D and trimming were worked out from the DNA. This sample holds 120,000 to 150,000 clones; about 80% were observed only once. The ten largest account for around 4.3% of the sample.

V ends up 2 bases short and J 1 base short, with an unmatched junction base count of 14. The CDR3, from cysteine to phenylalanine, totals 19 residues. The CDR3 DNA has 57 bases and is translated from base 1. In total, around 600 healthy bone marrow donors made up the cohort. All cohort members were sampled while nominally healthy, although unrecorded immune exposures were likely present. The donor was CMV seropositive and belonged to the group of 250 to 300 seropositive cohort members. A peripheral blood sample was provided by each donor, and peripheral blood mononuclear cells were used for TCR beta sequencing. The Qiagen DNeasy Blood Extraction Kit was used to extract genomic DNA from the blood cell samples. Results and caveats for the whole study, not just this receptor: A later analysis found that HLA-associated TCR beta chains were more clonally expanded and had lower generation probabilities than equally common non-associated chains. Some IMGT-functional V segments, including TRBV6-2 and TRBV6-3, could not be told apart with the 87-base-pair reads, so those segments were excluded. Linkage disequilibrium might explain the correlated functional status among segregating V segments, but an unknown experimental factor could not be excluded. In a later analysis, TCR association rates were found to vary across HLA loci, with the most associated TCRs seen for DRB1 alleles and the fewest for HLA-C alleles. A later genetic analysis reported fewer N-insertions in productive TCRs among donors in an Asian-associated ancestry cluster than the roughly 620-donor mean. The classifier was reported to diagnose cytomegalovirus status with high specificity and sensitivity in both the original cohort and the validation cohort. CMV serostatus was the only immune exposure information available for the cohort. A cluster of highly shared sequence variants was judged likely to represent a technical artifact of the sequencing pipeline. According to the authors, the approach could potentially be generalized to other disease states and immunological phenotypes. At a false discovery rate of 0.05, a later analysis linked around 17,000 TCR beta sequences to specific HLA alleles. According to a later analysis, most CMV-associated TCR beta chains appeared to be HLA-restricted, and the HLA associations seemed to be driven largely by CMV exposure. A further reported finding was that TCR beta sequences accurately predicted the HLA-A and HLA-B alleles for most subjects in the first cohort. While some public TCRs were present in many individuals, most TCR sequences turned up only very rarely across donors. Because some donors lacked HLA typing at each locus, the association tests relied only on the typed subset. The earlier analysis of approximately 540 of the donors excluded roughly 17 rarely observed V segments, including chromosome 9 orphons, because counts were too low. The study listed 170 or so TCR beta chains as associated with cytomegalovirus. Broadly in line with IMGT annotations, most TCR beta V segments showed up in productive rearrangements about 87% or about 30% of the time in an earlier analysis of approximately 600 of the donors. An association between a missense DCLRE1C variant and V-gene and J-gene trimming of TCR beta chains was found in a later genetic analysis and replicated in an independent cohort. Sequencing depth was assumed to be roughly uniform across donors in the presence/absence analyses, though that assumption may not hold. Strong co-occurrence of HLA alleles, especially DR and DQ, made assigning TCR associations to individual alleles difficult. Only TCR beta chains were sequenced in this cohort, and the absence of alpha or paired-chain data limited detectable features. In vitro tests confirmed that a few of the cytomegalovirus-associated TCR beta chains recognize cytomegalovirus antigens. According to a later analysis, parvovirus B19, influenza, CMV and Epstein-Barr virus appeared linked to several top co-occurrence clusters.

The V and J segments used are TRBV23-1 and TRBJ1-5; 7 junctional bases match TRBD1. TRBV23-1 is known as an ORF, though its function is uncertain. Sequencing input: PBMCs. The TCR sequence derives from a man aged 35-49 years in good health and CMV-seropositive. The nucleotide sequence is TGCGCCAGCAGTCAAATCTTCATACAGGGGCGAGAGAGCAATCAGCCCCAGCATTTT. Translated, it reads CASSQIFIQGRESNQPQHF.